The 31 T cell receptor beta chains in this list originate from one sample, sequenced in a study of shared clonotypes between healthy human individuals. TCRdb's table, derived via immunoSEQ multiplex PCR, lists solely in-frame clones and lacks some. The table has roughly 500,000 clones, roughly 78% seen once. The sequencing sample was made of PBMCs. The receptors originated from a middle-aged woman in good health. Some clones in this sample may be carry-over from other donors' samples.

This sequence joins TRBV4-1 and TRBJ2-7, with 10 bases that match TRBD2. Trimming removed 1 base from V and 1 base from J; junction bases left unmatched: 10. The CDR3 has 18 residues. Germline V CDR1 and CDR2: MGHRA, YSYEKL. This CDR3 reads CASSQGIAGAGGSYEQYF. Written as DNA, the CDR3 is TGCGCCAGCAGCCAAGGGATAGCGGGAGCGGGAGGGTCCTACGAGCAGTACTTC.

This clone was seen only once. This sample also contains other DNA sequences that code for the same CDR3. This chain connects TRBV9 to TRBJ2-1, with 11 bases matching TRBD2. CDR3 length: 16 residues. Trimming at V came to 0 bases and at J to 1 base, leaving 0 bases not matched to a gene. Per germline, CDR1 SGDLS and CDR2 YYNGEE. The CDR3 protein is CASSVGLAGSYNEQFF. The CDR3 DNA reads TGTGCCAGCAGCGTAGGACTAGCGGGATCCTACAATGAGCAGTTCTTC.

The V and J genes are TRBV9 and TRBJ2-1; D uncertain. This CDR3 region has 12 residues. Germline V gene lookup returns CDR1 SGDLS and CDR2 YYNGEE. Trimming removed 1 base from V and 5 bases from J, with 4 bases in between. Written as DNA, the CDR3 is TGTGCCAGCAGCGTATTGAACAATGAGCAGTTCTTC. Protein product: CASSVLNNEQFF.

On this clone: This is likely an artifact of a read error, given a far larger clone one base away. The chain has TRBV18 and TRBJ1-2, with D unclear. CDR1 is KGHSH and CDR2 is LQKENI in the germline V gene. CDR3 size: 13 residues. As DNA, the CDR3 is TGTGCCGGCTCACCACCGAACCAATATGGCTACACCTTC. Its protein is CAGSPPNQYGYTF.

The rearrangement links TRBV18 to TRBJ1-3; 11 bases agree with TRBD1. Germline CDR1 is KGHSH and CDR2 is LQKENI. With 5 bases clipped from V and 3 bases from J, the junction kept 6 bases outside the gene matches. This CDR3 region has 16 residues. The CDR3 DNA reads TGTGCCAGCTCATCCACGGACAGGGGGCATGGAAACACCATATATTTT. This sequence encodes CASSSTDRGHGNTIYF.

Here the CDR3 reads CASSLGLAASSYNEQFF. CDR3 in DNA: TGTGCCAGCTCACTGGGACTAGCGGCGTCTTCCTACAATGAGCAGTTCTTC. The V call is TRBV18, the J call TRBJ2-1, with TRBD2 matching over 11 bases. CDR3 length equals 17 residues. Trimming cost V 4 bases and J 1 base; bases outside gene matches: 6. Germline V lookup: CDR1 KGHSH, CDR2 LQKENI. The full variable domain, completed using reference TRBV18 and TRBJ2-1, is NAGVMQNPRHLVRRRGQEARLRCSPMKGHSHVYWYRQLPEEGLKFMVYLQKENIIDESGMPKERFSAEFPKEGPSILRIQQVVRGDSAAYFCASSLGLAASSYNEQFFGPGTRLTVL.

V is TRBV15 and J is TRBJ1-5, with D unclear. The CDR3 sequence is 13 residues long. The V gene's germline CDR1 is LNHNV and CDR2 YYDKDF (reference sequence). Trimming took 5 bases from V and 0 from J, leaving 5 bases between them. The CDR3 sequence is CATSGDSNQPQHF. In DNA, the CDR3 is TGTGCCACCAGCGGGGATAGCAATCAGCCCCAGCATTTT.

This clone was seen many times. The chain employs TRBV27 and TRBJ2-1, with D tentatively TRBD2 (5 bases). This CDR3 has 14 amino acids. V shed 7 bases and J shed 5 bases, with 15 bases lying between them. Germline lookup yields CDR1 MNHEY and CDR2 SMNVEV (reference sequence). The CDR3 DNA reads TGTGCCAGCATACGGGCGGGCAGAAACAATGAGCAGTTCTTC. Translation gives CASIRAGRNNEQFF.

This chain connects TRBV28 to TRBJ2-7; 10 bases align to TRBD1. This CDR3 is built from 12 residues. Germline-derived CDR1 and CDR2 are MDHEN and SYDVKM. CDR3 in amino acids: CASSPGTGVTSV. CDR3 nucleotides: TGTGCCAGCAGCCCCGGGACAGGGGTAACTTCTGTC.

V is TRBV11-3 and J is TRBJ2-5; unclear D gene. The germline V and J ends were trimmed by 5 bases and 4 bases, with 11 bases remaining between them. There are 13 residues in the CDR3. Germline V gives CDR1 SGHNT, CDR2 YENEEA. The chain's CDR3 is CASSTSQAETQYF. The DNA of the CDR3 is TGTGCCAGCAGCACAAGTCAGGCAGAGACCCAGTACTTC.

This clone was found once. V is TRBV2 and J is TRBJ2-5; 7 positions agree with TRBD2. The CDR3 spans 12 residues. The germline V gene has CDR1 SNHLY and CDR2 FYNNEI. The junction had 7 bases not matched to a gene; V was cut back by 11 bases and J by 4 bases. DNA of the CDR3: TGTGCCCCGGGAGGCGGACGAGAGACCCAGTACTTC. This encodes CAPGGGRETQYF.

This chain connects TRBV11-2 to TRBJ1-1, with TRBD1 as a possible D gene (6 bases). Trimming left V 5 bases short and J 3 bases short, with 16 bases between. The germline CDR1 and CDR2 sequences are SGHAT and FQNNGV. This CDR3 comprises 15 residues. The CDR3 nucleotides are TGTGCCAGCAGCAAAGGACAGAGGGAATACACTGAAGCTTTCTTT. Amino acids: CASSKGQREYTEAFF.

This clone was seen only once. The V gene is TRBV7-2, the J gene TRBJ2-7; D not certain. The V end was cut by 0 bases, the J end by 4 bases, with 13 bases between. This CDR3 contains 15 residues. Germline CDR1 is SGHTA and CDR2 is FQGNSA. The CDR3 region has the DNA TGTGCCAGCAGCTTAGCGGCTTTTCTGGGATACGAGCAGTACTTC. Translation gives CASSLAAFLGYEQYF.

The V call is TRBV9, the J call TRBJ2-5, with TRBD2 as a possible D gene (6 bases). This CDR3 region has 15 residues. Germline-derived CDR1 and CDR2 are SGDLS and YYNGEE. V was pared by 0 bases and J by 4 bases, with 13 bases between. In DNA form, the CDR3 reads TGTGCCAGCAGCGTAGCGTCGGGAGAGTTAGAGACCCAGTACTTC. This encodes CASSVASGELETQYF.

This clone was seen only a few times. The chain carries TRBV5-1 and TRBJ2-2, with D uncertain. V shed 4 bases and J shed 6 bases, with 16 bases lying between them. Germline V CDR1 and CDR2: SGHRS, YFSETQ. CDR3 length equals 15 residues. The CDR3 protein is CASSPSEHSSGELFF. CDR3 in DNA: TGCGCCAGCAGCCCCTCAGAGCACAGTTCCGGGGAGCTGTTTTTT.

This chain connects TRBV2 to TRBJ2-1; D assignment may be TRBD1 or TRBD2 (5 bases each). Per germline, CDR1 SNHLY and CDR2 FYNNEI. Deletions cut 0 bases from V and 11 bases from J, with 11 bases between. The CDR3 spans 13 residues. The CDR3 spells CASSEAWGSQQFF. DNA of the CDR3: TGTGCCAGCAGTGAAGCCTGGGGGTCACAGCAGTTCTTC.

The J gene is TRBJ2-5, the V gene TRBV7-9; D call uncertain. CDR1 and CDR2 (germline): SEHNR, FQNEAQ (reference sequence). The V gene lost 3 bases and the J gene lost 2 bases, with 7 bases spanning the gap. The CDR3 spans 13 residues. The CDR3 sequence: CASSFAGQETQYF. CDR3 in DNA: TGTGCCAGCAGCTTCGCTGGGCAAGAGACCCAGTACTTC.

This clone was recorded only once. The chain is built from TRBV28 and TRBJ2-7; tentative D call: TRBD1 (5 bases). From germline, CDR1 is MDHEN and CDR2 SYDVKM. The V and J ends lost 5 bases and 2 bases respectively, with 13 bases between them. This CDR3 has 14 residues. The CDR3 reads CASSRSTGTYEQYF. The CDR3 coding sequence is TGTGCCAGCAGTAGATCCACAGGAACCTACGAGCAGTACTTC.

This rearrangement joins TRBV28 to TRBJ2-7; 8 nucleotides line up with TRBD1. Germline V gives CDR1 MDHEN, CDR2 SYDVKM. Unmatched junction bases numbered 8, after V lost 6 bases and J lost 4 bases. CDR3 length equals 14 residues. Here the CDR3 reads CASSPGDRRYEQYF. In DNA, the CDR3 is TGTGCCAGCAGCCCGGGGGACAGGCGTTACGAGCAGTACTTC.

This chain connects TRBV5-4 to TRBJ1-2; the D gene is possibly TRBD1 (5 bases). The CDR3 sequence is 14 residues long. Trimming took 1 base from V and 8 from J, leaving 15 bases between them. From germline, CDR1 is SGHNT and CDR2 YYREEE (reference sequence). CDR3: CASSLPGAVGGYTF. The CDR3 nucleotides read TGTGCCAGCAGCTTGCCTGGGGCGGTGGGAGGCTACACCTTC.

The CDR3 sequence: CASRQGNVYEQYF. For the CDR3, the DNA is TGTGCCAGCCGACAGGGGAACGTTTACGAGCAGTACTTC. This chain links TRBV18 with TRBJ2-7; 8 bases match TRBD1. CDR1 KGHSH and CDR2 LQKENI come from the germline V gene. V dropped 8 bases and J dropped 4; count of bases not matched to a gene: 7. There are 13 residues in the CDR3.

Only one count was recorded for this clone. CDR3 sequence reads: CATRDRVNEQFF. The CDR3 nucleotides are TGTGCCACCAGGGACAGGGTGAATGAGCAGTTCTTC. V is TRBV28 and J is TRBJ2-1; 9 bases line up with TRBD1. The CDR3 has 12 residues. Unmatched junction bases numbered 5, after V lost 10 bases and J lost 7 bases. Germline assignment: CDR1 MDHEN and CDR2 SYDVKM.

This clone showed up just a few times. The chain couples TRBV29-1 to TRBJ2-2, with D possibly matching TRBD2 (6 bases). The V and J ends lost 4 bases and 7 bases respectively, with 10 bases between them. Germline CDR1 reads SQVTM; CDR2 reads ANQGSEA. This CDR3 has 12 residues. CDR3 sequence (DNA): TGCAGCGTTGGGAGGGTTGTCGGGGAGCTGTTTTTT. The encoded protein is CSVGRVVGELFF.

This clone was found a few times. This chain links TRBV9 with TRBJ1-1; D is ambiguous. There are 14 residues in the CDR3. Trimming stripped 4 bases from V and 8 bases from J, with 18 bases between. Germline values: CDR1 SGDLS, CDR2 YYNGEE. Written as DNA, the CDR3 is TGTGCCAGCAGCCCCGCCGGAGGGTCGGGAGAAGCTTTCTTT. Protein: CASSPAGGSGEAFF.

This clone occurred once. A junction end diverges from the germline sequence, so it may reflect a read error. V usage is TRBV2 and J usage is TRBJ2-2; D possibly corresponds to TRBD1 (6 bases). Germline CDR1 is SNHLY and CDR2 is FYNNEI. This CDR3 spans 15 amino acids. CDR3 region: CASSENPDRHRGAVF. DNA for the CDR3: TGTGCCAGCAGTGAAAATCCGGACAGACACCGGGGAGCTGTTTTT.

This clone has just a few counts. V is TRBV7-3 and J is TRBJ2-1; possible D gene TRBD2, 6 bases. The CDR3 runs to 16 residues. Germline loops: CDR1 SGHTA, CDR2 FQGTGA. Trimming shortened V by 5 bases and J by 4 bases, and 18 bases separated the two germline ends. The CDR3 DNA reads TGTGCCAGCAGCGTTGGGGCGGGGAGGCCTTACAATGAGCAGTTCTTC. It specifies CASSVGAGRPYNEQFF.

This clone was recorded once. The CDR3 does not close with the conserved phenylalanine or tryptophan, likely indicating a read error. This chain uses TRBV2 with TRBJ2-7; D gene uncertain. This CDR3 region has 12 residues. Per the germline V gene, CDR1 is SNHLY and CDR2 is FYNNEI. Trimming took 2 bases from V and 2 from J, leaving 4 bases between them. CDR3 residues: CASSESTYEQYC. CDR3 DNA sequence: TGTGCCAGCAGTGAATCGACCTACGAGCAGTACTGC.

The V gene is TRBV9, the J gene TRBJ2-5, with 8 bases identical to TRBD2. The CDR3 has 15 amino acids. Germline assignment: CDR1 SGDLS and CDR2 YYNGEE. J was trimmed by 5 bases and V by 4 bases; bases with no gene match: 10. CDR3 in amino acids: CASSLRVAGRETQYF. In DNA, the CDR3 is TGTGCCAGCAGCCTTCGGGTAGCGGGGAGGGAGACCCAGTACTTC.

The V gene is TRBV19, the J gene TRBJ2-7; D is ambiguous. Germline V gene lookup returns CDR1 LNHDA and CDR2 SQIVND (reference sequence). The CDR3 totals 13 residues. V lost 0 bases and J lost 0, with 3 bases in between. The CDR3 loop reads CASSIEVSYEQYF. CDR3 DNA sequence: TGTGCCAGTAGTATAGAGGTCTCCTACGAGCAGTACTTC.

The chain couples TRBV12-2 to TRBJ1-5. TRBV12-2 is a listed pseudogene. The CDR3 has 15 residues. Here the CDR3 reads CASRVRGTGYQPQHF. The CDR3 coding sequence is TGTGCAAGTCGCGTCAGAGGGACGGGCTATCAGCCCCAGCATTTT.

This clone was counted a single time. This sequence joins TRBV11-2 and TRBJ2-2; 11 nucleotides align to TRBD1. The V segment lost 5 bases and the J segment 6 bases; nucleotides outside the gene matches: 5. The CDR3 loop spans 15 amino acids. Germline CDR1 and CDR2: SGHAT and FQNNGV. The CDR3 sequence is CASSVRDRGSGELFF. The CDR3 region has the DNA TGTGCCAGCAGCGTCCGGGACAGGGGGTCCGGGGAGCTGTTTTTT.